This TCR beta chain was observed in a study of Graves' ophthalmopathy and Graves' hyperthyroidism. Study background: Upon initial diagnosis and before any treatment, peripheral blood was collected. Study-wide points: A roughly 81% specificity and just under 90% sensitivity were achieved by a 13-signature model that separated ophthalmopathy from stable hyperthyroidism.

The length of the CDR3 is 14 residues. Trimming stripped 3 bases from V and 5 bases from J, with 16 bases between. CDR1 DFQATT and CDR2 SNEGSKA come from the germline V gene (reference sequence). Many counts were recorded for this clonotype. What it recognizes is unknown. The study enrolled ophthalmopathy donors with moderate-to-severe activity, CAS ≥3, NOSPECS ≥4 and duration under 3 months. Uncontrolled infections, pregnancy, lactation or other autoimmune diseases led to patient exclusion. Amplification from RNA transcripts yielded the TCR beta CDR3 regions. Investigators did first-round RT-PCR with HTBI primers, then second-round multiplex PCR. From the multiplex PCR reads, TCRdb called clonotypes with MiXCR, one entry per CDR3 protein. This sample has hundreds of thousands of distinct CDR3 sequences, with around 40% found just once.

The specimen was peripheral blood. This sequence was found in an adult man with Graves' ophthalmopathy. The chain links TRBV20-1 to TRBJ1-1; D perhaps matches TRBD1 (5 bases). For the CDR3, the DNA is TGCAGTGCTAGTAGCCAGGGCATGAGGACTGAAGCTTTCTTT. It is translated as CSASSQGMRTEAFF.